This TCR beta chain was found in a study of molecular identifiers for immune sequencing clone quantification. Study context: In replicates, RNA taken from approximately 20,000 or 100,000 naive CD8 cells was divided five ways, and four portions underwent sequencing. Study-level findings and limits: Jurkat TCR RNA spiked in from one cell could reportedly be detected among about a million naive cells.

Per the germline V gene, CDR1 is MGHRA and CDR2 is YSYEKL. CDR3 size: 13 residues. Between the trimmed V and J ends, which lost 1 base and 7 bases, there was a span of 8 bases. This clonotype appeared many times. The target antigen is unknown. Each CDR3 protein is one row after TCRdb ran MiXCR on the PCR reads. The data show a few hundred thousand distinct CDR3 sequences, roughly 26% seen once. Naive CD8 libraries came from about 20,000 to 1,000,000 sorted cells with 10%, 30% or 50% RNA. Based on a CD8+CD4-CCR7+CD45RA+ profile, naive CD8 T cells were sorted. The chain recombines TRBV4-1 with TRBJ1-5; no clear D gene. This TCR was recovered from a human donor in good health. Some libraries in this study had Jurkat cell RNA spiked in. The specimen was naive CD8+ T cells from blood, with Jurkat cell RNA spiked in. The subset: FACS-sorted CD8+CD4-CCR7+CD45RA+ naive T cells. CDR3: CASSQAPGQPQHF. The CDR3 coding sequence is TGCGCCAGCAGCCAAGCCCCCGGACAGCCCCAGCATTTT.